This T cell receptor (beta chain) was sequenced in a study of OX40 agonist ivuxolimab in advanced cancers. At the level of the study: Ivuxolimab is an agonistic anti-OX40 (CD134) antibody, and patients were treated with it. Anti-PD-1, anti-PD-L1 or anti-CTLA-4 therapy given earlier was allowed, and approximately 40% had some.

As for this clone: What it binds is unknown.

Trimming cost V 7 bases and J 5 bases, with 11 bases left between them. The CDR3 has 12 residues. The germline V gene has CDR1 LNHDA and CDR2 SQIVND (reference sequence). Findings and caveats of the study: What antigens the expanded peripheral T cells recognized was never established. On average, a greater number of expanded clones characterised CD8+ T cells relative to CD4+.

Method: immunoSEQ multiplex PCR; TCRdb's copy keeps in-frame clones and lacks some. The table has 35,000 to 40,000 clones, around 82% seen once. The J gene is TRBJ1-1, the V gene TRBV19; D uncertain. The TCR was taken from an adult with an advanced solid tumor such as melanoma, head and neck, liver or kidney cancer. The sample was CD4+ or CD8+ T cells sorted from blood, taken in a trial of the OX40 agonist ivuxolimab. CDR3 DNA sequence: TGTGCCAGTACCGGTGGGGTGACTGAAGCTTTCTTT. Translation: CASTGGVTEAFF.